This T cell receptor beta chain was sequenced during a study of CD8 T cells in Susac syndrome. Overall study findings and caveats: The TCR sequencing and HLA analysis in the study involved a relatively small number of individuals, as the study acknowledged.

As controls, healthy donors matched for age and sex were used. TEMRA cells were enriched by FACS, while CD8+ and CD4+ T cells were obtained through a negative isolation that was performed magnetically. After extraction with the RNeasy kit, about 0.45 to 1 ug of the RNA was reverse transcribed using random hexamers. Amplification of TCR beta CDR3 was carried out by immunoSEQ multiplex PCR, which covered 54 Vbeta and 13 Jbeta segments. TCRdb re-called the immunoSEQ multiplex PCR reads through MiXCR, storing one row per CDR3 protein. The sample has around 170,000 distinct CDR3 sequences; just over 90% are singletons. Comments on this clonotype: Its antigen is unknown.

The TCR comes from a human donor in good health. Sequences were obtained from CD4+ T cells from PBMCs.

As DNA, the CDR3 is TGCAGTGCTAGACCCCTTTCCGGGGGGGGCCAAGAGACCCAGTACTTC. Translating it yields CSARPLSGGGQETQYF. The chain joins TRBV20-1 to TRBJ2-5; 8 nucleotides line up with TRBD2. In germline, CDR1 is DFQATT, CDR2 SNEGSKA (reference sequence). This CDR3 is built from 16 residues. J was trimmed by 1 base and V by 2 bases; bases with no gene match: 9.